What follows is one T cell receptor beta chain and its context. The target antigen is unknown. The source of the sample is a study of blood T cells in healthy people across ages. Study-wide background: Template switching picked up about one barcoded beta molecule for each two T cells. General study points: Compared with aged donors, long-lived donors showed fewer expanded clones, suggesting selection.

The CDR3 contains 14 residues. The V end lost 5 bases, the J end lost 7 bases, and 14 bases lay between the germline ends. A sample-barcoded 5' primer and a J-beta primer mix were used in a second PCR of roughly 6 to 11 cycles. Carrying 12 random nucleotides, a template-switch adaptor labeled each individual cDNA molecule. TCRdb processed the 5' RACE reads anew with MiXCR; each CDR3 protein has one entry. Here the sample spans more than 700,000 distinct CDR3 sequences, approximately 55% being singletons. The V and J genes are TRBV12-3 or TRBV12-4 and TRBJ1-4; D possibly corresponds to TRBD1 (5 bases). The sample was blood. The source is a man older than 75 in good health. CDR3: CASSPQGRLEKLFF. CDR3 nucleotides: TGTGCCAGCAGTCCCCAGGGCCGTCTTGAAAAACTGTTTTTT.